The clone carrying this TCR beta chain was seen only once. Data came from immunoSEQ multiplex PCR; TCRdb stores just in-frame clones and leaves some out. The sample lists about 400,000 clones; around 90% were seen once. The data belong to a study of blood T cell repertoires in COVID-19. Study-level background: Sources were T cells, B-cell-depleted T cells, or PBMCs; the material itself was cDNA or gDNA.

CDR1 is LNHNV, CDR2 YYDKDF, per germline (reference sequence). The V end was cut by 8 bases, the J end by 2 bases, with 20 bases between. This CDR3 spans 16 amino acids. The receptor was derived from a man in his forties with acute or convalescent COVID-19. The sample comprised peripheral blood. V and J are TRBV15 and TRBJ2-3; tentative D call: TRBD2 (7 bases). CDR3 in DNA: TGTGCCACCCGAAGGGGGAGGGTTATCGACACAGATACGCAGTATTTT. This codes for CATRRGRVIDTDTQYF. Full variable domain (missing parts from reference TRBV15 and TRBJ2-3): DAMVIQNPRYQVTQFGKPVTLSCSQTLNHNVMYWYQQKSSQAPKLLFHYYDKDFNNEADTPDNFQSRRPNTSFCFLDIRSPGLGDTAMYLCATRRGRVIDTDTQYFGPGTRLTVL.